The clone carrying this T cell receptor beta chain was found a few times. What it binds is not known. CDR1 and CDR2 (germline): SQVTM, ANQGSEA. V gave up 5 bases and J gave up 10 bases, with 12 bases separating them. This CDR3 has 11 amino acids. Assay: immunoSEQ multiplex PCR; the TCRdb copy retains only in-frame clones and omits some. The sample contains under 100,000 clones, about 87% of which appear only once. These data are taken from a study of identifying expanded T cells in peripheral blood. Study-wide results and caveats: Roughly 1.1 clones differed between technical replicates, versus around 15 and 18 over time. Clone count variance between roughly two-week samples rose with total template count.

During the collection period, no donor immune events like infections were recorded. This clonotype was sampled from a person between 18 and 75 years old in good health. The rearrangement uses TRBV29-1 and TRBJ2-1; D not certain. Source material: blood. For the CDR3, the DNA is TGCAGCGTTTTGCACCGAATAGAGCAGTTCTTC. As protein: CSVLHRIEQFF.